This is a list of T cell receptor beta chains from one sample in a study of T cell responses to AZD1222 COVID-19 vaccine. Only in-frame clones appear in the TCRdb table, and some are missing; sequencing was by immunoSEQ multiplex PCR. Here the sample spans approximately 110,000 clones, 85% to 90% being singletons. The source was peripheral blood, collected 28 days after the second AZD1222 dose. The receptors stem from an adult who received the AZD1222 COVID-19 vaccine. Each CDR3 is given with its conserved first and last residue. D genes are given only for firm matches. Part of the rows lack a size; the others show once, few, many or a class for expanded clones.

clone_size,d_call,v_call,j_call,cdr3_nt,cdr3_aa
NA,NA,TRBV4-1,TRBJ2-5,TGCGCCAGCAGCCAAGTCTTGGCGGGCGCAGAGACCCAGTACTTC,CASSQVLAGAETQYF
NA,TRBD1,TRBV5-4,TRBJ1-1,TGTGCCAGCAGCCTCGGACAGGGCAAGTACACTGAAGCTTTCTTT,CASSLGQGKYTEAFF
NA,TRBD1,TRBV5-1,TRBJ2-5,TGCGCCAGCAGCTTGCTGGGACAGCAAGAGACCCAGTACTTC,CASSLLGQQETQYF
NA,NA,TRBV5-4,TRBJ2-5,TGTGCCAGCAGCCCCATCCAGGGTGCGGAGACCCAGTACTTC,CASSPIQGAETQYF
few,NA,TRBV5-3,TRBJ1-5,TGTGCCAGAAGCTTGTATATGATAGCCTGCAGTCAGCCCCAGCATTTT,CARSLYMIACSQPQHF
NA,NA,TRBV2,TRBJ2-7,TGTGCCAGCAGTGTGGGCAGGACCTACGAGCAGTACTTC,CASSVGRTYEQYF
few,NA,TRBV30,TRBJ1-3,TGTGCCTGGAGAGGGCAGATCTTCTCTGGAAACACCATATATTTT,CAWRGQIFSGNTIYF
NA,NA,TRBV3-1/TRBV3-2,TRBJ2-7,TGTGCCAGCAGCCAAGATAACTTGGCGTACGAGCAGTACTTC,CASSQDNLAYEQYF
NA,NA,TRBV5-1,TRBJ1-6,TGCGCCAGCAGCTTGGCGGGACTTTATAATTCACCCCTCCACTTT,CASSLAGLYNSPLHF
NA,TRBD1,TRBV11-2,TRBJ2-7,TGTGCCAGCAGCTTAAGGCCCACAGGGGATACCTACGAGCAGTACTTC,CASSLRPTGDTYEQYF
NA,TRBD1,TRBV7-6,TRBJ2-2,TGTGCCAGCAGCTTTGGACAGGGGGCAAGCGGGGAGCTGTTTTTT,CASSFGQGASGELFF
few,NA,TRBV4-1,TRBJ1-5,TGCGCCAGCAGCCAAGATCTGTCAAGGGGAGGGGGTCAGCCCCAGCATTTT,CASSQDLSRGGGQPQHF
NA,NA,TRBV19,TRBJ1-6,TGTGCCAGTAGTACCAGGGATTCACCCCTCCACTTT,CASSTRDSPLHF
few,TRBD1,TRBV6-5,TRBJ1-1,TGTGCCAGCAGGAGGGAGGGGGCAGTGACTGAAGCTTTCTTT,CASRREGAVTEAFF
once,TRBD2,TRBV4-1,TRBJ2-2,TGCGCCAGCAGCCCATCCGGGGGGGCCGGGACCGGGGAGCTGTTTTTT,CASSPSGGAGTGELFF
NA,TRBD1,TRBV6-4,TRBJ1-2,TGTGCCAGCAGTGGGGACAGGAACTATGGCTACACCTTC,CASSGDRNYGYTF
NA,NA,TRBV7-9,TRBJ2-7,TGTGCCAGCAGCTTAGACTCCCCGGGGGCTGGGTACGAGCAGTACTTC,CASSLDSPGAGYEQYF
NA,TRBD1,TRBV30,TRBJ1-3,TGTGCCTGGCGCCCGGGACAGGCTGGAAACACCATATATTTT,CAWRPGQAGNTIYF
NA,NA,TRBV28,TRBJ1-4,TGTGCCAGCAGTTTTCCCGGAAATGAAAAACTGTTTTTT,CASSFPGNEKLFF
once,NA,TRBV6-6,TRBJ2-7,TGTGCCAGCATAGGCGCCTACGAGCAGTACTTC,CASIGAYEQYF
NA,TRBD2,TRBV7-3,TRBJ2-5,TGTGCCAGCAGTTCCAGACTAGCGGGGGGTAAAGAGACCCAGTACTTC,CASSSRLAGGKETQYF
NA,NA,TRBV4-2,TRBJ1-4,TGTGCCAGCAGCCCTCTAAAGGGGGGAAGTGAAAAACTGTTTTTT,CASSPLKGGSEKLFF
NA,NA,TRBV6-5,TRBJ2-7,TGTGCCAGCACCGCGCTTTCAACCTCCTACGAGCAGTACTTC,CASTALSTSYEQYF
NA,NA,TRBV15,TRBJ1-5,TGTGCCACGGGGGGCGTACGCAGCAATCAGCCCCAGCATTTT,CATGGVRSNQPQHF
NA,NA,TRBV18,TRBJ1-6,TGTGCCAGCTCACCGGGGGCACAGGACATGAACACCCTCCACTTT,CASSPGAQDMNTLHF
NA,NA,TRBV6-5,TRBJ2-5,TGTGCCACCACCCCAACAGGGAGAGAGACCCAGTACTTC,CATTPTGRETQYF
NA,NA,TRBV3-1/TRBV3-2,TRBJ1-1,TGTGCCAGCAGCCGCGGACAGACTGAAGCTTTCTTT,CASSRGQTEAFF
NA,TRBD1,TRBV18,TRBJ2-1,TGTGCCAGCTCACCAAGTCTAGACAGGGGGTGTGTCTTC,CASSPSLDRGCVF
NA,NA,TRBV20-1,TRBJ2-5,TGCAGTGCAATGCCGGAGACCCAGTACTTC,CSAMPETQYF
few,NA,TRBV5-1,TRBJ2-7,TGCGCCAGCAGCTTCCTCTACGAGCAGTACTTC,CASSFLYEQYF
once,TRBD1,TRBV3-1/TRBV3-2,TRBJ2-3,TGTGCCAGCAGCCGGGACAGGTTGGTAGATACGCAGTATTTT,CASSRDRLVDTQYF
NA,NA,TRBV12-3/TRBV12-4,TRBJ1-3,TGTGCCAGCAGAGCCTCCCAGGGAAACACCATATATTTT,CASRASQGNTIYF
NA,NA,TRBV12-3/TRBV12-4,TRBJ2-5,TGTGCCAGCAGTCGGGACTTTCGGCCCCAGTACTTC,CASSRDFRPQYF
NA,TRBD1,TRBV4-2,TRBJ1-2,TGTGCCAGCAGCCCGCAGACAGGGGAGGGCTATGGCTACACCTTC,CASSPQTGEGYGYTF
NA,NA,TRBV18,TRBJ2-1,TGTGCCAGCTCACCACCAGCTCACAATGAGCAGTTCTTC,CASSPPAHNEQFF
NA,NA,TRBV7-3,TRBJ2-2,TGTGCCAGCAGCTTACCGGCCGGGGAGCTGTTTTTT,CASSLPAGELFF
NA,NA,TRBV2,TRBJ2-3,TGTGCCAGCAGGGGGTGGGAAGATACGCAGTATTTT,CASRGWEDTQYF
NA,NA,TRBV6-2/TRBV6-3,TRBJ2-7,TGTGCCAGCAGTTACTCTATTGCTAGGGAGTCCTACGAGCAGTACTTC,CASSYSIARESYEQYF
NA,TRBD1,TRBV5-1,TRBJ1-2,TGCGCCAGCAGCTTGTTACAGGGGGCGCATGGCTACACCTTC,CASSLLQGAHGYTF